These 26 T cell receptor beta chains share one sample of origin, sequenced in a study of blood T cell repertoires in COVID-19 (dated by TCRdb to the early 2020s). Receptor amplification or capture employed the immunoSEQ multiplex PCR assay. This is the immuneACCESS table as TCRdb keeps it, with only in-frame sequences that have V and J called. A part of the clones is gone; compared with another copy, unresolved V genes explain less than half, and the rest is unexplained. Across this sample there are some 220,000 clones, with about 80% seen only once. Approximately 2.5% of the sample rests with the top ten. The sample consisted of peripheral blood. All receptors come from a woman aged 55-70 years with acute or convalescent COVID-19.

V and J are TRBV3-1 (or the pseudogene TRBV3-2) and TRBJ1-3; TRBD1 agrees at 8 bases. The ends lost 3 bases at V and 4 bases at J; junction bases unmatched: 11. CDR1 and CDR2 from the germline V gene are LGHDT and YNNKEL (reference sequence). The CDR3 runs to 17 residues. CDR3 residues: CASSQAGTGGSGNTIYF. DNA of the CDR3: TGTGCCAGCAGCCAGGCCGGGACAGGCGGCTCGGGAAACACCATATATTTT.

This clone has just one count. The chain carries TRBV7-9 and TRBJ2-7; 13 nucleotides line up with TRBD2. The germline V gene has CDR1 SEHNR and CDR2 FQNEAQ (reference sequence). The J segment lost 2 bases and the V segment lost 5 bases, leaving 9 bases of the junction unmatched. The CDR3 length is 17 residues. This CDR3 reads CASSPRTSGGYTYEQYF. The DNA for the CDR3 is TGTGCCAGCAGCCCCCGGACTAGCGGGGGATATACCTACGAGCAGTACTTC.

In its sample, this clone was seen a few times. The chain has TRBV9 and TRBJ2-1; D is ambiguous. The CDR3 covers 11 residues. Germline CDR1 and CDR2: SGDLS and YYNGEE. V was pared by 1 base and J by 10 bases, with 6 bases between. The CDR3 DNA reads TGTGCCAGCAGCGTAAAAATAGAGCAGTTCTTC. It encodes CASSVKIEQFF.

The V call is TRBV5-1, the J call TRBJ2-5; D not resolved. Germline CDR1 reads SGHRS; CDR2 reads YFSETQ. The length of the CDR3 is 13 residues. The V and J ends lost 0 bases and 1 base respectively, with 4 bases between them. The chain's CDR3 is CASSLDFQETQYF. In DNA, the CDR3 is TGCGCCAGCAGCTTGGACTTCCAAGAGACCCAGTACTTC.

Here the CDR3 DNA reads TGTGCCTGGAGTGCAGGGGGCGCAGGGGAAAAACTGTTTTTT. It codes for CAWSAGGAGEKLFF. The V and J genes are TRBV30 and TRBJ1-4; the match to TRBD1 covers 8 bases. The CDR3 has 14 residues. CDR1 is GTSNPN, CDR2 SVGIG, per germline (reference sequence). The junction had 6 bases not matched to a gene; V was cut back by 1 base and J by 8 bases.

This rearrangement joins TRBV2 to TRBJ1-5; D is ambiguous. With 6 bases removed from V and 6 bases from J, the gap between germline ends came to 12 bases. CDR1 and CDR2 (germline): SNHLY, FYNNEI. The CDR3 has 13 residues. Here the CDR3 reads CASRREFIQPQHF. For the CDR3, the DNA is TGTGCCAGCAGGCGGGAGTTTATTCAGCCCCAGCATTTT. Full variable domain (missing parts from reference TRBV2 and TRBJ1-5): EPEVTQTPSHQVTQMGQEVILRCVPISNHLYFYWYRQILGQKVEFLVSFYNNEISEKSEIFDDQFSVERPDGSNFTLKIRSTKLEDSAMYFCASRREFIQPQHFGDGTRLSIL.

V and J are TRBV28 and TRBJ2-7; the match to TRBD1 covers 8 bases. V gave up 6 bases and J gave up 1 base; unmatched junction bases: 5. This CDR3 is built from 14 residues. Looked up from germline, CDR1 is MDHEN and CDR2 is SYDVKM. The CDR3 region has the DNA TGTGCCAGCAGGTCGCGGGACAGGTCCTACGAGCAGTACTTC. Encoded protein: CASRSRDRSYEQYF.

V and J are TRBV6-2 or TRBV6-3 and TRBJ1-1; 11 bases map to TRBD1. Germline loops: CDR1 MNHEY, CDR2 SVGEGT. J lost 6 bases, V lost 4 bases, and 7 bases had no gene match. The CDR3 is 15 residues long. The CDR3 DNA sequence: TGTGCCAGCAGTTGGACAGGGGGCAATGGCGCTGAAGCTTTCTTT. Its translation: CASSWTGGNGAEAFF.

The rearrangement joins TRBV5-1 to TRBJ2-2; tentative D call: TRBD1 (5 bases). Germline V CDR1 and CDR2: SGHRS, YFSETQ. With 0 bases removed from V and 7 bases from J, the gap between germline ends came to 10 bases. The CDR3 loop spans 14 amino acids. The CDR3 bases are TGCGCCAGCAGCTTGGAATGGGGCGGCGGGGAGCTGTTTTTT. Translated, it gives CASSLEWGGGELFF.

The V call is TRBV4-2, the J call TRBJ1-1, with TRBD1 matching over 7 bases. Germline V gene sequence: CDR1 LGHNA, CDR2 YNFKEQ. V was pared by 4 bases and J by 2 bases, with 7 bases of the junction left unmatched. The CDR3 runs to 15 residues. CDR3 DNA sequence: TGTGCCAGCAGCCGTACTCAGGGGGGCAACACTGAAGCTTTCTTT. Its translation is CASSRTQGGNTEAFF.

The CDR3 loop is CASSLTGGSGNSPLHF. The DNA for the CDR3 is TGCGCCAGCAGTCTGACAGGGGGCAGTGGTAATTCACCCCTCCACTTT. This chain uses TRBV5-1 with TRBJ1-6; 10 nucleotides agree with TRBD1. The germline CDR1 and CDR2 sequences are SGHRS and YFSETQ. V lost 5 bases to trimming and J lost 6 bases; unmatched junction nucleotides: 8. The CDR3 totals 16 residues.

The chain combines TRBV6-2 or TRBV6-3 with TRBJ1-2; D call uncertain. The CDR3 is 14 residues long. V was cut by 0 bases and J by 3 bases, with 8 bases left in between. Per the germline V gene, CDR1 is MNHEY and CDR2 is SVGEGT. DNA of the CDR3: TGTGCCAGCAGTTACTCTGTCACTCACTATGGCTACACCTTC. Its translation is CASSYSVTHYGYTF.

The V gene is TRBV7-2, the J gene TRBJ2-4; tentatively, D is TRBD1 (6 bases). The germline V and J ends were trimmed by 0 bases and 6 bases, with 15 bases remaining between them. The CDR3 spans 16 residues. The germline CDR1 and CDR2 sequences are SGHTA and FQGNSA. CDR3 loop: CASSLAHRVGGNIQYF. The CDR3 DNA is TGTGCCAGCAGCTTAGCGCACAGGGTAGGTGGAAACATTCAGTACTTC.

This chain uses TRBV11-2 with TRBJ1-3, with D possibly TRBD1 on 6 matching bases. The V end lost 10 bases, the J end lost 0 bases, and 16 bases lay between the germline ends. The length of the CDR3 is 15 residues. The germline V gene has CDR1 SGHAT and CDR2 FQNNGV. The CDR3 DNA reads as TGTGCCACCTCGCCCGGACAGAGCTCTGGAAACACCATATATTTT. It encodes CATSPGQSSGNTIYF.

This sequence joins TRBV5-1 and TRBJ1-4; D ambiguous. With 3 bases removed from V and 7 bases from J, the gap between germline ends came to 10 bases. This CDR3 has 13 amino acids. Germline-derived CDR1 and CDR2 are SGHRS and YFSETQ. The CDR3 coding sequence is TGCGCCAGCAGCTCCGGGTTGGGTGAAAAACTGTTTTTT. Translating gives CASSSGLGEKLFF.

This clone was seen only a few times. The chain has TRBV4-2 and TRBJ1-6; 8 bases are shared with TRBD1. The CDR3 spans 14 residues. CDR1 is LGHNA, CDR2 YNFKEQ, per germline. V lost 4 bases and J lost 10; bases outside the gene matches: 6. The CDR3 DNA sequence: TGTGCCAGCAGCCGAGAAGACAGGGGCTCACCCCTCCACTTT. Its translation is CASSREDRGSPLHF.

The chain couples TRBV4-2 to TRBJ2-7; TRBD2 might be the D (6 bases). V shed 0 bases and J shed 5 bases, with 17 bases lying between them. The germline CDR1 and CDR2 sequences are LGHNA and YNFKEQ. There are 16 residues in the CDR3. Written as DNA, the CDR3 is TGTGCCAGCAGCCAAGATGAGCGGGCGAAAGGGCACGAGCAGTACTTC. It is translated as CASSQDERAKGHEQYF.

This chain joins TRBV13 and TRBJ1-5, with D maybe TRBD1 (5 bases). Germline values: CDR1 PRHDT, CDR2 FYEKMQ (reference sequence). This CDR3 has 14 amino acids. Trimming pared 0 bases from V and 4 bases from J, leaving 7 bases between. For the CDR3, the DNA is TGTGCCAGCAGCTTAGGGGGGGGAAATCAGCCCCAGCATTTT. Translated, it gives CASSLGGGNQPQHF.

The V call is TRBV5-1, the J call TRBJ1-2, with 7 bases fitting TRBD1. V lost 7 bases to trimming and J lost 3 bases; unmatched junction nucleotides: 9. Germline V gene lookup returns CDR1 SGHRS and CDR2 YFSETQ. CDR3 length: 14 amino acids. The CDR3 DNA sequence: TGCGCCAGCGGACTTAGAGGGGGCGACTATGGCTACACCTTC. Protein sequence: CASGLRGGDYGYTF.

V gene TRBV27 combines with J gene TRBJ2-1, with 12 nucleotides matching TRBD2. Unmatched junction bases numbered 8, after V lost 6 bases and J lost 5 bases. Looked up from germline, CDR1 is MNHEY and CDR2 is SMNVEV (reference sequence). The CDR3 contains 16 residues. DNA for the CDR3: TGTGCCAGCAGCTTGAGACTAGCGGGGGTGCACAATGAGCAGTTCTTC. Its translation: CASSLRLAGVHNEQFF.

The V and J genes are TRBV6-1 and TRBJ1-3, with D maybe TRBD1 (6 bases). This CDR3 comprises 15 residues. Germline loops: CDR1 MNHNS, CDR2 SASEGT. V shed 3 bases and J shed 4 bases, with 13 bases lying between them. CDR3 sequence: CASSDVGGLGNTIYF. The CDR3 coding sequence is TGTGCCAGCAGTGACGTCGGGGGGCTCGGAAACACCATATATTTT.

The rearrangement uses TRBV29-1 and TRBJ2-1; 9 positions agree with TRBD1. The V gene's germline CDR1 is SQVTM and CDR2 ANQGSEA. V lost 6 bases and J lost 9; bases outside the gene matches: 12. The length of the CDR3 is 14 residues. CDR3 protein: CSVSPGTGTGEQFF. CDR3 coding DNA: TGCAGCGTGAGTCCCGGGACAGGGACCGGTGAGCAGTTCTTC.

The chain has TRBV12-3 or TRBV12-4 and TRBJ1-4; D is undetermined. V lost 7 bases and J lost 1, with 7 bases in between. The CDR3 is 13 residues long. Here the CDR3 reads CASIPLTNEKLFF. The CDR3 nucleotides read TGTGCCAGCATCCCTCTAACTAATGAAAAACTGTTTTTT.

The chain recombines TRBV5-1 with TRBJ1-1, with D tentatively TRBD1 (5 bases). The germline CDR1 and CDR2 sequences are SGHRS and YFSETQ. CDR3 length: 14 residues. The V gene lost 5 bases and the J gene lost 5 bases, with 16 bases spanning the gap. The CDR3 region is CASRMGQVKTEAFF. CDR3 in DNA: TGCGCCAGCAGAATGGGGCAGGTAAAAACTGAAGCTTTCTTT.

V usage is TRBV4-2 and J usage is TRBJ2-2; 7 nucleotides align to TRBD1. Germline CDR1 is LGHNA and CDR2 is YNFKEQ. J was trimmed by 1 base and V by 4 bases; bases with no gene match: 3. The length of the CDR3 is 15 residues. Here the CDR3 reads CASSPRTGNTGELFF. CDR3 sequence (DNA): TGTGCCAGCAGCCCTAGGACAGGGAACACCGGGGAGCTGTTTTTT.

This clone appeared a few times. The CDR3 DNA sequence: TGTGCCAGCGCCCAGGGACAGAACACTGAAGCTTTCTTT. Translated, it gives CASAQGQNTEAFF. The chain uses TRBV6-5 and TRBJ1-1; weak D call: TRBD1 (6 bases). The CDR3 extends over 13 amino acids. Trimming removed 8 bases at V and 1 base at J, with 11 bases between. Germline CDR1 reads MNHEY; CDR2 reads SVGAGI.